This T cell receptor beta chain was identified in a study of T cells expressing NK-cell markers. Germline V lookup: CDR1 KGHSH, CDR2 LQKENI. The CDR3 contains 14 residues. Whole-study findings and limits: Specificity for HCMV among expanded NKG2C+ T cell clones was not established.

Concerning this clonotype itself: Its specificity is unknown.

TCRdb re-called the 5' RACE reads; one entry per CDR3 protein, DNA not given. The table lists hundreds of thousands of distinct CDR3 sequences. The source material was blood T cells: a sorted CD56 or NKG2C T cell subset, CD4+ or CD8+ T cells, or bulk PBMC T cells (not recorded which). The TCR comes from a man between 18 and 69 years old in good health. V gene TRBV18 combines with J gene TRBJ1-5. CDR3 sequence: CASSLGLDNQPQHF. Using reference TRBV18 and TRBJ1-5 for the parts outside the CDR3, the full variable domain is NAGVMQNPRHLVRRRGQEARLRCSPMKGHSHVYWYRQLPEEGLKFMVYLQKENIIDESGMPKERFSAEFPKEGPSILRIQQVVRGDSAAYFCASSLGLDNQPQHFGDGTRLSIL.